This TCR beta chain was captured in a study of blood T cell repertoires in COVID-19. Study in general: Spain, Italy and the United States supplied samples that represented acute and convalescent COVID-19. In each case, the material was cDNA or gDNA derived from T cells, B-cell-depleted T cells, or PBMCs.

Per the authors' pipeline: Cell counts per sample came from amplifying reference gene primers. Produced via immunoSEQ multiplex PCR; TCRdb's table is partial and in-frame only. V and J calls and clone size are given by that table; D and trimming were obtained from the DNA. This sample yields about 220,000 clones, of which about four fifths are seen a single time; 2% to 3% belongs to the top ten. The V gene's germline CDR1 is SGHNT and CDR2 YENEEA. The CDR3 is 16 amino acids. Between the trimmed V and J ends, which lost 5 bases and 1 base, there was a span of 17 bases. This TCR came from a woman between 40 and 50 years old with active or convalescent COVID-19. The chain couples TRBV11-3 to TRBJ1-1; D uncertain. What was sequenced was peripheral blood. Here the CDR3 DNA reads TGTGCCAGCAGCCCCCTCACCGCGAAACGGAACACTGAAGCTTTCTTT. It translates to CASSPLTAKRNTEAFF.